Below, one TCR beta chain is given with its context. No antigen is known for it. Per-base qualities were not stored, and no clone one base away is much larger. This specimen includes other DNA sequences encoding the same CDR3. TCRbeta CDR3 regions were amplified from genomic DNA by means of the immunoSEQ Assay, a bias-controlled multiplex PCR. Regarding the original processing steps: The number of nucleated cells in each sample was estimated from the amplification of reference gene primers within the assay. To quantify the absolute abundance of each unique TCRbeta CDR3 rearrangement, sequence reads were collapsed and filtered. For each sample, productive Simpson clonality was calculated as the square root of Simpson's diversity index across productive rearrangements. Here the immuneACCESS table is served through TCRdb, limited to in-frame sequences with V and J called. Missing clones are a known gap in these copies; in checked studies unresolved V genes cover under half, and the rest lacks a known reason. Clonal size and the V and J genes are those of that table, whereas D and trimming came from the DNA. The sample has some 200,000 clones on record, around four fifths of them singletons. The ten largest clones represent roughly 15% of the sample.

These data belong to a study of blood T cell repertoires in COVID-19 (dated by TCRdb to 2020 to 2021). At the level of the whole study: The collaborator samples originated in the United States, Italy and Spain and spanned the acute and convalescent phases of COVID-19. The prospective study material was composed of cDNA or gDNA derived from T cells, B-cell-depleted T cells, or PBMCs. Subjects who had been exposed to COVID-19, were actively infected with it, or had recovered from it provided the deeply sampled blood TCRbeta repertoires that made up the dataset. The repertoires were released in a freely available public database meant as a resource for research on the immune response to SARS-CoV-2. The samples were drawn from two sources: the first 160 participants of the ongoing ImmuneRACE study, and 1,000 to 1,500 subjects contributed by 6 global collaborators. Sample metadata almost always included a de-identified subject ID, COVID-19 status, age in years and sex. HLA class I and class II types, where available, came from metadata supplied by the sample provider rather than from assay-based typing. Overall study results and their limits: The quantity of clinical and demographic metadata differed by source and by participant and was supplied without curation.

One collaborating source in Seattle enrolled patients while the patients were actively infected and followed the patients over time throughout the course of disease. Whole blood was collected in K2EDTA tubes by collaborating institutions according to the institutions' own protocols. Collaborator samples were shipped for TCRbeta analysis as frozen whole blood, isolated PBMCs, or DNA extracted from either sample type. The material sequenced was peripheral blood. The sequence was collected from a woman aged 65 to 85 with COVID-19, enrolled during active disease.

CDR3 reads: CASSLSPGGITEAFF. The DNA sequence is TGCGCCAGCAGCCTCTCACCCGGGGGAATCACTGAAGCTTTCTTT. The rearranged chain carries TRBV5-1 and TRBJ1-1; tentative D gene TRBD1, with 5 bases matching. Sequences SGHRS (CDR1) and YFSETQ (CDR2) are obtained from the germline V gene. Deletion took 4 bases off V and 4 bases off J, with a span of 17 bases between the germline ends. There are 15 amino acids in the CDR3, from cysteine to phenylalanine inclusive. The read is trimmed to its CDR3 DNA, 45 bases read in frame from base 1.